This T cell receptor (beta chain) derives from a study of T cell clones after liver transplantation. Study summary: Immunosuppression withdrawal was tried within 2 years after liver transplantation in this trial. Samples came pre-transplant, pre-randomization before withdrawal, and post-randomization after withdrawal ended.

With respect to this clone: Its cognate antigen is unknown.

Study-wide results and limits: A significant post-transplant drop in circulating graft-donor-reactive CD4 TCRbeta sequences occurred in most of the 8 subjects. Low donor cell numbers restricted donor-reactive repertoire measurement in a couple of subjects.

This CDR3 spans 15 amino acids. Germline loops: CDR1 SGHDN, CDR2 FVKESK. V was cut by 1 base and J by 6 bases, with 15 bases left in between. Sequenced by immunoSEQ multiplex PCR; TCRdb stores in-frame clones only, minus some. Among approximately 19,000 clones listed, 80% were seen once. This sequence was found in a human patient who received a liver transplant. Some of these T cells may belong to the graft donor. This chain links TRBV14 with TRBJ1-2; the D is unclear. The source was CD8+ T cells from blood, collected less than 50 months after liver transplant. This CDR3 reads CASSQVGAGENGYTF. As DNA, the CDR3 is TGTGCCAGCAGCCAAGTGGGCGCAGGTGAAAATGGCTACACCTTC. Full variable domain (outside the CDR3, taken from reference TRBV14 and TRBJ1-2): EAGVTQFPSHSVIEKGQTVTLRCDPISGHDNLYWYRRVMGKEIKFLLHFVKESKQDESGMPNNRFLAERTGGTYSTLKVQPAELEDSGVYFCASSQVGAGENGYTFGSGTRLTVV.